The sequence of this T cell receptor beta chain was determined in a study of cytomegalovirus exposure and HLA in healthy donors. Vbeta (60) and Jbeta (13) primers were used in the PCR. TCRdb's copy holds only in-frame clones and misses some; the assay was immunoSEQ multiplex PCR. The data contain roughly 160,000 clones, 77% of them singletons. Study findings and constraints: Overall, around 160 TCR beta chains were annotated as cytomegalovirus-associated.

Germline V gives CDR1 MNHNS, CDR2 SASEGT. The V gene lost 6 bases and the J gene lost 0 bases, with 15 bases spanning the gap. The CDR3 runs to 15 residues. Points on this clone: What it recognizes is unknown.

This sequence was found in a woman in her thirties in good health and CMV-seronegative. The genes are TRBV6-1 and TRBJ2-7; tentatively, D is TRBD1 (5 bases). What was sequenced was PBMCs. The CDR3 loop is CASRSGQRSSYEQYF. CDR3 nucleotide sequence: TGTGCCAGCAGAAGTGGACAAAGGAGCTCCTACGAGCAGTACTTC.